Presented here are 16 T cell receptor beta chains from one specimen sequenced in a study of T-cell memory formation after mild COVID-19. MiXCR, run by TCRdb on the 5' RACE reads, gives a single entry per CDR3 protein. This table holds around 340,000 distinct CDR3 sequences, 10% to 15% found once. The sample taken for sequencing was PBMCs or a T cell subset sorted from them (not recorded which). The origin of the receptors is a man in his late teens or twenties who had mild COVID-19 (a few samples of this study predate the infection). Cell type and time point are not known.

This clonotype appeared a few times. This sequence joins TRBV24-1 and TRBJ2-1; 10 bases fit TRBD2. Germline V gene lookup returns CDR1 KGHDR and CDR2 SFDVKD. Unmatched junction bases numbered 12, after V lost 5 bases and J lost 3 bases. The length of the CDR3 is 18 residues. The CDR3 DNA is TGTGCCACCAGTGGTCTCCGACGGAGCGGGGGGGTCTACAATGAGCAGTTCTTC. Its translation: CATSGLRRSGGVYNEQFF.

This clonotype was detected a few times. This sequence joins TRBV18 and TRBJ1-1; D ambiguous. Germline V lookup: CDR1 KGHSH, CDR2 LQKENI. This CDR3 region has 13 residues. Trimming stripped 1 base from V and 4 bases from J, with 7 bases between. The chain's CDR3 is CASSPLAGTEAFF. The CDR3 DNA reads as TGTGCCAGCTCACCACTAGCGGGCACTGAAGCTTTCTTT.

The rearrangement links TRBV6-5 to TRBJ2-7; either TRBD1 or TRBD2 may supply D (5 bases each). The ends were cut back, 4 bases at V and 1 base at J, with 8 bases in the middle. The CDR3 runs 13 residues. Germline loops: CDR1 MNHEY, CDR2 SVGAGI. In DNA, the CDR3 is TGTGCCAGCAGTTGGGACCAATCCTACGAGCAGTACTTC. This gives the protein CASSWDQSYEQYF.

This clonotype was found a few times. The V and J genes are TRBV7-9 and TRBJ2-2; tentative D call: TRBD1 (5 bases). Germline V CDR1 and CDR2: SEHNR, FQNEAQ (reference sequence). The CDR3 spans 17 residues. V lost 5 bases, J lost 5 bases, and 21 bases lay in between. CDR3 residues: CASSPRLRQGGTGELFF. CDR3 nucleotide sequence: TGTGCCAGCAGCCCGAGGCTCCGGCAGGGTGGGACCGGGGAGCTGTTTTTT.

There are a few counts of this clonotype. The chain couples TRBV3-1 to TRBJ1-1; D not resolved. The CDR3 has 12 amino acids. CDR1 is LGHDT, CDR2 YNNKEL, per germline (reference sequence). Between the trimmed V and J ends, which lost 0 bases and 7 bases, there was a span of 6 bases. The CDR3 region is CASSQEGGEAFF. CDR3 nucleotides: TGTGCCAGCAGCCAAGAGGGCGGTGAAGCTTTCTTT. Full variable domain (rest looked up from reference TRBV3-1 and TRBJ1-1): DTAVSQTPKYLVTQMGNDKSIKCEQNLGHDTMYWYKQDSKKFLKIMFSYNNKELIINETVPNRFSPKSPDKAHLNLHINSLELGDSAVYFCASSQEGGEAFFGQGTRLTVV.

The sample holds a few counts of this clonotype. The CDR3 protein is CASSGIETEQFF. For the CDR3, the DNA is TGTGCCAGCAGTGGGATAGAGACCGAGCAGTTCTTC. The gene calls are TRBV12-3 or TRBV12-4 and TRBJ2-1; D not resolved. The CDR3 consists of 12 residues. The ends were cut back, 5 bases at V and 10 bases at J, with 12 bases in the middle.

This rearrangement joins TRBV28 to TRBJ2-6, with 7 bases matching TRBD2. The germline V gene has CDR1 MDHEN and CDR2 SYDVKM. This CDR3 spans 14 amino acids. V lost 6 bases to trimming and J lost 3 bases; unmatched junction nucleotides: 2. The CDR3 DNA is TGTGCCAGCAGCCGGGGGGTTGGGGCCAACGTCCTGACTTTC. This sequence encodes CASSRGVGANVLTF.

The genes are TRBV7-9 and TRBJ2-5; D might be TRBD1 or TRBD2, each matching 6 bases. Trimming stripped 5 bases from V and 7 bases from J, with 20 bases between. This CDR3 contains 15 residues. The germline V gene has CDR1 SEHNR and CDR2 FQNEAQ (reference sequence). CDR3 region: CASSPEGGHSVTQYF. CDR3 bases: TGTGCCAGCAGCCCCGAGGGGGGCCACTCCGTGACCCAGTACTTC.

The CDR3 loop reads CASSQVGTPPNGEAFF. DNA for the CDR3: TGCGCCAGCAGCCAGGTCGGGACTCCTCCAAATGGGGAAGCTTTCTTT. This chain uses TRBV4-1 with TRBJ1-1; the D gene is possibly TRBD1 (5 bases). The V and J ends lost 3 bases and 8 bases respectively, with 22 bases between them. CDR1 MGHRA and CDR2 YSYEKL come from the germline V gene. The CDR3 consists of 16 residues.

This clonotype appeared a few times. The chain carries TRBV15 and TRBJ2-7; D may be TRBD2 (5 bases). The CDR3 spans 14 residues. Germline CDR1 LNHNV, CDR2 YYDKDF (reference sequence). The V and J ends lost 0 bases and 0 bases respectively, with 6 bases between them. The CDR3 coding sequence is TGTGCCACCAGCAGAGATCGGGGCTCCTACGAGCAGTACGTC. This codes for CATSRDRGSYEQYV.

This chain uses TRBV7-6 with TRBJ2-2, with TRBD2 identical over 7 bases. This CDR3 contains 14 residues. The V segment lost 5 bases and the J segment 6 bases; nucleotides outside the gene matches: 6. Germline V gene lookup returns CDR1 SGHVS and CDR2 FNYEAQ. Here the CDR3 reads CASSGEGRPGELFF. DNA for the CDR3: TGTGCCAGCAGCGGGGAGGGTCGCCCCGGGGAGCTGTTTTTT.

The gene calls are TRBV11-2 and TRBJ2-7; 9 nucleotides line up with TRBD2. The V segment lost 4 bases and the J segment 4 bases; nucleotides outside the gene matches: 8. The CDR3 contains 15 residues. Germline lookup yields CDR1 SGHAT and CDR2 FQNNGV. This chain's CDR3 is CASSSVTSGRYEQYF. For the CDR3, the DNA is TGTGCCAGCAGCTCCGTGACTAGCGGAAGATACGAGCAGTACTTC.

This chain joins TRBV5-1 and TRBJ1-4; D is unresolved. The CDR3 covers 14 residues. Germline CDR1 reads SGHRS; CDR2 reads YFSETQ. Deletions cut 4 bases from V and 0 bases from J, with 7 bases between. The CDR3, as DNA: TGCGCCAGCAGCAAACAAGCAACTAATGAAAAACTGTTTTTT. Encoded protein: CASSKQATNEKLFF.

This clonotype showed up just once. V is TRBV7-9 and J is TRBJ2-4; weak D call: TRBD2 (6 bases). Deletions cut 2 bases from V and 8 bases from J, with 16 bases between. This CDR3 has 15 residues. Germline values: CDR1 SEHNR, CDR2 FQNEAQ (reference sequence). CDR3 in amino acids: CASSLLGRDRDIQYF. The CDR3, as DNA: TGTGCCAGCAGCTTACTGGGGCGGGACCGGGACATTCAGTACTTC. The variable domain in full, with the rest retrieved from reference TRBV7-9 and TRBJ2-4, is DTGVSQNPRHKITKRGQNVTFRCDPISEHNRLYWYRQTLGQGPEFLTYFQNEAQLEKSRLLSDRFSAERPKGSFSTLEIQRTEQGDSAMYLCASSLLGRDRDIQYFGAGTRLSVL.

This clonotype was counted ten times or more. The CDR3, as DNA: TGCGCCAGCAGCTCCGGGACAGGGGAGGTCCACGAGCAGTACTTC. Encoded protein: CASSSGTGEVHEQYF. The chain carries TRBV5-1 and TRBJ2-7; 10 nucleotides match TRBD1. Germline V CDR1 and CDR2: SGHRS, YFSETQ. The CDR3 runs to 15 residues. J gave up 5 bases and V 3 bases, and 8 bases lay outside the gene matches.

The rearrangement joins TRBV7-8 to TRBJ2-7; TRBD1 aligns across 8 bases. V lost 1 base to trimming and J lost 4 bases; unmatched junction nucleotides: 6. Germline CDR1 reads SGHVS; CDR2 reads FQNEAQ. The CDR3 has 15 residues. This CDR3 is CASSLDRGKKYEQYF. The CDR3 DNA follows: TGTGCCAGCAGCTTAGACAGGGGGAAAAAGTACGAGCAGTACTTC.